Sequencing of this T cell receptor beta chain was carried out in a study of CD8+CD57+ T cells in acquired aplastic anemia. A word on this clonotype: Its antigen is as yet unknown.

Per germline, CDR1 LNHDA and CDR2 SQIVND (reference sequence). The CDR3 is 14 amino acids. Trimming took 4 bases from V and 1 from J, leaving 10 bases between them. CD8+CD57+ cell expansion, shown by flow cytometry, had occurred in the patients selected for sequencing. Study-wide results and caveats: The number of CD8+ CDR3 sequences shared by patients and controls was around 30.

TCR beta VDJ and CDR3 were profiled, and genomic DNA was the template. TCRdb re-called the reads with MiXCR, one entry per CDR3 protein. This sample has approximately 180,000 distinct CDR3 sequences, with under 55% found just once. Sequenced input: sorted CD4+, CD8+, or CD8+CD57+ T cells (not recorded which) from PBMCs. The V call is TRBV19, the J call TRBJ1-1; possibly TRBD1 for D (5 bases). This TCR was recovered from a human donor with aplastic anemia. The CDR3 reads CASSRGGRNTEAFF. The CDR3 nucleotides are TGTGCCAGTAGTAGGGGGGGGAGGAACACTGAAGCTTTCTTT. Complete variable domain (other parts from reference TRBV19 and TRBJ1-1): DGGITQSPKYLFRKEGQNVTLSCEQNLNHDAMYWYRQDPGQGLRLIYYSQIVNDFQKGDIAEGYSVSREKKESFPLTVTSAQKNPTAFYLCASSRGGRNTEAFFGQGTRLTVV.